These T cell receptor beta chains were read from a single sample in a study of regulatory T cells in long-lasting Graves disease. TCRdb reprocessed the multiplex PCR reads via MiXCR and lists one record per CDR3 protein. The sample records hundreds of thousands of distinct CDR3 sequences, 12% being singletons. These same records also appear under a second study, on T cells in Graves' hyperthyroidism and ophthalmopathy.

The sample in question was peripheral blood mononuclear cells (PBMCs), obtained at new diagnosis, from a patient treated with antithyroid drugs. All receptors come from a woman in her thirties with Graves disease. Each CDR3 is given with its conserved first and last residue.

length: 20
J: TRBJ2-3
V: TRBV25-1
CDR3: CASSEFPGLAGGPSTDTQYF

length: 13
J: TRBJ1-2
V: TRBV20-1
CDR3: CSAGGTAGSGYTF

length: 13
J: TRBJ1-2
V: TRBV12-3/TRBV12-4
CDR3: CASTPGGLYGYTF

length: 18
J: TRBJ1-4
V: TRBV7-9
CDR3: CASSLGEAALSVNEKLFF

length: 15
J: TRBJ2-1
V: TRBV5-4
CDR3: CASSLTAGLAQMKVF

length: 15
J: TRBJ2-1
V: TRBV11-2
CDR3: CASSLDLAGADEQFF

length: 14
J: TRBJ1-3
V: TRBV6-1
CDR3: CASTSTGKGNTIYF

length: 15
J: TRBJ2-1
V: TRBV19
CDR3: CASSIVASGMGGQFF

length: 14
J: TRBJ2-3
V: TRBV19
CDR3: CASSIIGNTDTQYF

length: 15
J: TRBJ2-5
V: TRBV3-1
CDR3: CASSRRKGALETQYF

length: 10
J: TRBJ1-1
V: TRBV2
CDR3: CASPFSKAFF

length: 16
J: TRBJ2-5
V: TRBV4-1
CDR3: CASSQPTSGSRKTQYF

length: 12
J: TRBJ2-1
V: TRBV24-1
CDR3: CATSDFAGEQFF

length: 15
J: TRBJ1-5
V: TRBV12-3/TRBV12-4
CDR3: CASSWGPYSNQPQHF

length: 15
J: TRBJ2-1
V: TRBV11-3
CDR3: CASSLTGKGRNEQFF

length: 14
J: TRBJ2-5
V: TRBV19
CDR3: CASGTGGNQETQYF

length: 16
J: TRBJ2-3
V: TRBV6-1
CDR3: CASSGLGLAYSDTQYF

length: 15
J: TRBJ2-2
V: TRBV5-1
CDR3: CASSLEGGNTGELFF

length: 13
J: TRBJ2-2
V: TRBV5-1
CDR3: CASGLRGTGELFF

length: 14
J: TRBJ2-3
V: TRBV5-6
CDR3: CASSLFRRTDTQYF

length: 14
J: TRBJ1-4
V: TRBV9
CDR3: CASSVGLIKEKLFF

length: 17
J: TRBJ1-5
V: TRBV20-1
CDR3: CSASPTGRVSGNQPQHF

length: 14
J: TRBJ1-6
V: TRBV7-9
CDR3: CASSPDTFNSPLHF

length: 14
J: TRBJ1-6
V: TRBV4-2
CDR3: CASSQWTLNSPLHF

length: 17
J: TRBJ2-5
V: TRBV6-2/TRBV6-3
CDR3: CASSYPLTSETQETQYF

length: 13
J: TRBJ2-3
V: TRBV20-1
CDR3: CSARGVGADTQYF

length: 14
J: TRBJ2-1
V: TRBV6-2/TRBV6-3
CDR3: CASSYSLASSEQFF

length: 17
J: TRBJ1-6
V: TRBV6-1
CDR3: CASRVAGLSARNSPLHF

length: 15
J: TRBJ2-7
V: TRBV27
CDR3: CASALNLAGLYEQYF

length: 18
J: TRBJ2-2
V: TRBV20-1
CDR3: CSARPRTSALSRTGELFF

length: 14
J: TRBJ2-5
V: TRBV10-3
CDR3: CASSLWSEGATQYF

length: 17
J: TRBJ2-7
V: TRBV20-1
CDR3: CSVLSGTGQDFPYEQYF

length: 8
J: TRBJ2-3
V: TRBV20-1
CDR3: CSAFPGYF

length: 15
J: TRBJ1-5
V: TRBV6-5
CDR3: CASSYFPGGGQPQHF

length: 15
J: TRBJ2-1
V: TRBV7-8
CDR3: CASSFTGKVYNEQFF

length: 14
J: TRBJ1-1
V: TRBV6-1
CDR3: CASRTPGLYTEAFF

length: 15
J: TRBJ2-1
V: TRBV6-2/TRBV6-3
CDR3: CASSERVRGANEQFF

length: 14
J: NA
V: TRBV15
CDR3: CATSRGPMMETQYF

length: 15
J: TRBJ2-7
V: TRBV6-2/TRBV6-3
CDR3: CASSYSALGTYEQYF

length: 13
J: TRBJ2-2
V: TRBV30
CDR3: CAWSVLGFGELFF

length: 15
J: TRBJ2-2
V: TRBV2
CDR3: CASSVTGAGTGELFF

length: 12
J: TRBJ2-7
V: TRBV3-1
CDR3: CASSQAGNEQYF

length: 14
J: TRBJ1-2
V: TRBV2
CDR3: CASSSGPVYYGYTF

length: 18
J: TRBJ1-1
V: TRBV4-1
CDR3: CASSQATSFGSPRGEAFF

length: 12
J: TRBJ2-1
V: TRBV7-2
CDR3: CASSLDWGEQFF

length: 16
J: TRBJ1-2
V: TRBV27
CDR3: CASSSRRAGSNYGYTF

length: 15
J: TRBJ2-5
V: TRBV24-1
CDR3: CATSDPRGAAETQYF

length: 19
J: TRBJ1-6
V: TRBV12-3/TRBV12-4
CDR3: CATTAKDRNKSSYNSPLHF

length: 15
J: TRBJ2-5
V: TRBV12-3/TRBV12-4
CDR3: CASSSPGGPQETQYF

length: 15
J: TRBJ2-3
V: TRBV10-3
CDR3: CAISGLAGFTDTQYF